Listed below are T cell receptor beta chains from one sample, sequenced in a study of PD-1 blockade in classical Hodgkin lymphoma. TCRdb's table, derived via immunoSEQ multiplex PCR, lists solely in-frame clones and lacks some. The sample carries some 49,000 clones, approximately 91% recorded once. The sequenced sample consisted of peripheral blood mononuclear cells (PBMCs). The receptors derive from a human donor with classical Hodgkin lymphoma. CDR3s include the opening cysteine and the closing phenylalanine or tryptophan. The D gene is left open where the match is weak. Clone size is given for some rows only: seen once, a few or many times, or a class if the clone is expanded.

clone_size	v_call	j_call	d_call	cdr3_length	cdr3_aa	cdr3_nt
.	TRBV27	TRBJ2-1	TRBD1	15	CASSPRQGSRHEQFF	TGTGCCAGCAGTCCCAGACAGGGTTCGCGTCACGAGCAGTTCTTC
.	TRBV27	TRBJ1-5	.	14	CASSLVKEEQPQHF	TGTGCCAGCAGTTTAGTAAAGGAGGAGCAGCCCCAGCATTTT
.	TRBV19	TRBJ2-1	TRBD2	16	CASSTLAGRSYNEQFF	TGTGCCAGTAGTACCCTAGCGGGACGGTCCTACAATGAGCAGTTCTTC
.	TRBV11-2	TRBJ1-1	.	16	CASSLGEVGLGAEAFF	TGTGCCAGCAGCTTAGGGGAGGTGGGGCTTGGGGCTGAAGCTTTCTTT
.	TRBV2	TRBJ2-3	.	15	CATTGEGLVGDTQYF	TGTGCCACCACAGGGGAGGGCCTAGTCGGAGATACGCAGTATTTT
.	TRBV6-1	TRBJ1-5	TRBD1	15	CASSRTGGGNQPQHF	TGTGCCAGCAGTAGGACAGGGGGTGGCAATCAGCCCCAGCATTTT
.	TRBV28	TRBJ2-3	TRBD2	15	CASSLRREITDTQYF	TGTGCCAGCAGTCTGAGGCGGGAGATCACAGATACGCAGTATTTT
.	TRBV30	TRBJ1-5	.	13	CAWSDTGRGSQHF	TGTGCCTGGAGTGATACAGGAAGGGGATCCCAGCATTTT
.	TRBV11-2	TRBJ1-1	.	14	CASRDPGEGTEAFF	TGTGCCAGCAGAGATCCGGGGGAAGGCACTGAAGCTTTCTTT
.	TRBV19	TRBJ2-3	.	14	CASSIVPFLDTQYF	TGTGCCAGTAGTATAGTCCCCTTCCTGGATACGCAGTATTTT
.	TRBV7-6	TRBJ1-1	.	16	CASSLEFGGGGTEAFF	TGTGCCAGCAGCTTAGAATTCGGTGGCGGGGGCACTGAAGCTTTCTTT
.	TRBV27	TRBJ2-3	TRBD2	16	CASSFGLAGGMDTQYF	TGTGCCAGCAGTTTTGGGCTAGCGGGAGGAATGGATACGCAGTATTTT
.	TRBV7-2	TRBJ1-1	.	15	CASSLSGATDTEAFF	TGTGCCAGCAGCTTATCAGGGGCGACGGACACTGAAGCTTTCTTT
.	TRBV10-3	TRBJ2-3	TRBD2	16	CAISEDPSGRTDTQYF	TGTGCCATCAGTGAGGATCCTAGCGGGAGAACAGATACGCAGTATTTT
.	TRBV5-1	TRBJ1-1	TRBD1	16	CASSLGQGEVNTEAFF	TGCGCCAGCAGCTTGGGGCAGGGGGAGGTGAACACTGAAGCTTTCTTT
once	TRBV7-9	TRBJ2-7	.	15	CASSLEGSLVYEQYF	TGTGCCAGCAGCTTAGAGGGCAGTTTGGTCTACGAGCAGTACTTC
.	TRBV6-6	TRBJ2-1	TRBD1	14	CASRDRGAYNEQFF	TGTGCCAGCCGGGACAGGGGCGCCTACAATGAGCAGTTCTTC
.	TRBV20-1	TRBJ2-1	.	11	CSARALSEQFF	TGCAGTGCTAGAGCACTTTCAGAGCAGTTCTTC
.	TRBV27	TRBJ2-1	TRBD2	17	CASSLRKSGAVGNEQFF	TGTGCCAGCAGTCTCAGAAAAAGCGGGGCAGTGGGGAATGAGCAGTTCTTC
.	TRBV11-2	TRBJ1-2	TRBD1	15	CASSLTAGGFYGYTF	TGTGCCAGCAGCTTAACGGCAGGGGGGTTCTATGGCTACACCTTC
.	TRBV7-9	TRBJ1-5	.	14	CASSDVVVRAPQHF	TGTGCCAGCAGCGATGTGGTGGTGCGGGCGCCCCAGCATTTT
.	TRBV7-6	TRBJ1-4	.	13	CASSPEAGEKLFF	TGTGCCAGCAGCCCCGAGGCCGGAGAAAAACTGTTTTTT
.	TRBV5-1	TRBJ2-7	TRBD1	16	CASSWTGQGSTYEQYF	TGCGCCAGCAGCTGGACCGGACAGGGATCGACCTACGAGCAGTACTTC
.	TRBV28	TRBJ2-2	.	16	CASSLAGRANTGELFF	TGTGCCAGCAGTTTAGCGGGCAGAGCAAACACCGGGGAGCTGTTTTTT
.	TRBV27	TRBJ2-1	.	21	CASSLRRYGASDTGGWNEQFF	TGTGCCAGCAGTTTACGAAGGTATGGAGCTAGCGACACCGGAGGGTGGAATGAGCAGTTCTTC
.	TRBV10-3	TRBJ2-3	.	13	CAISDGLTDTQYF	TGTGCCATCAGTGACGGTCTCACAGATACGCAGTATTTT
.	TRBV7-9	TRBJ1-2	.	12	CASSLDSDGYTF	TGTGCCAGCAGCTTGGACAGTGATGGCTACACCTTC
.	TRBV15	TRBJ1-5	.	13	CATSAGANQPQHF	TGTGCCACCAGCGCGGGTGCTAATCAGCCCCAGCATTTT
.	TRBV5-1	TRBJ2-3	.	16	CASSIMAQALTDTQYF	TGCGCCAGCAGCATCATGGCCCAGGCCCTTACAGATACGCAGTATTTT
.	TRBV5-1	TRBJ2-7	.	12	CASSLASNEQYF	TGCGCCAGCAGCTTGGCGTCGAACGAGCAGTACTTC
.	TRBV28	TRBJ2-7	.	15	CASSPGGTVATEQYF	TGTGCCAGCAGCCCAGGAGGGACAGTCGCGACCGAGCAGTACTTC
.	TRBV9	TRBJ1-4	.	15	CASSVFQGLSEKLFF	TGTGCCAGCAGCGTTTTCCAGGGGTTGAGCGAAAAACTGTTTTTT
.	TRBV2	TRBJ1-3	.	17	CASSEFWQANSGNTIYF	TGTGCCAGCAGTGAATTTTGGCAGGCCAACTCTGGAAACACCATATATTTT
once	TRBV2	TRBJ1-4	.	15	CASSGGRPSAEKLFF	TGTGCCAGCAGCGGTGGACGCCCCAGCGCGGAAAAACTGTTTTTT
.	TRBV28	TRBJ1-2	TRBD1	12	CASSGTGIGYTF	TGTGCCAGCAGCGGGACAGGGATTGGCTACACCTTC
.	TRBV2	TRBJ2-7	TRBD1	14	CASRPDRGLYEQYF	TGTGCCAGCAGACCGGACAGGGGGTTATACGAGCAGTACTTC
.	TRBV4-1	TRBJ2-5	.	16	CASSQDSKGPLETQYF	TGCGCCAGCAGCCAAGATTCAAAGGGGCCCCTGGAGACCCAGTACTTC
.	TRBV9	TRBJ1-1	.	14	CASSVGGDFGEAFF	TGTGCCAGCAGCGTTGGTGGGGACTTTGGTGAAGCTTTCTTT
.	TRBV30	TRBJ2-1	TRBD2	17	CAWSVQGLAGVYNEQFF	TGTGCCTGGAGTGTACAGGGACTAGCGGGAGTGTACAATGAGCAGTTCTTC
.	TRBV10-3	TRBJ1-2	TRBD1	12	CAISAGGYGYTF	TGTGCCATCAGTGCAGGGGGCTATGGCTACACCTTC
.	TRBV15	TRBJ2-7	.	15	CATSRDGRVAYEQYF	TGTGCCACCAGCAGAGATGGACGAGTAGCCTACGAGCAGTACTTC
few	TRBV7-8	TRBJ2-1	TRBD2	16	CASSLEGGRAGNEQFF	TGTGCCAGCAGCTTAGAGGGCGGGAGGGCCGGAAATGAGCAGTTCTTC
.	TRBV6-1	TRBJ2-7	.	15	CASSEAGQRSYEQYF	TGTGCCAGCAGTGAAGCCGGGCAGAGATCCTACGAGCAGTACTTC
.	TRBV9	TRBJ1-1	.	13	CASSIIGGTEAFF	TGTGCCAGCAGCATAATTGGGGGCACTGAAGCTTTCTTT
.	TRBV6-5	TRBJ2-3	.	14	CASSYILPTDTQYF	TGTGCCAGCAGTTATATCCTTCCCACAGATACGCAGTATTTT
few	TRBV9	TRBJ2-5	.	14	CASSVGTVQETQYF	TGTGCCAGCAGCGTAGGCACAGTTCAAGAGACCCAGTACTTC
.	TRBV5-5	TRBJ2-1	.	12	CASSWGGNEQFF	TGTGCCAGCAGCTGGGGTGGGAATGAGCAGTTCTTC
.	TRBV27	TRBJ2-2	.	14	CASSFLGETGELFF	TGTGCCAGCAGTTTCCTCGGGGAGACCGGGGAGCTGTTTTTT
.	TRBV18	TRBJ1-3	.	15	CASSPGLSNRNTIYF	TGTGCCAGCTCTCCGGGACTGAGCAACCGAAACACCATATATTTT
.	TRBV6-8	TRBJ2-1	TRBD2	18	CASRPGLAGGRMYNEQFF	TGTGCCAGCAGACCGGGACTAGCGGGAGGTCGAATGTACAATGAGCAGTTCTTC
.	TRBV7-9	TRBJ1-6	.	16	CASSLVPMPANSPLHF	TGTGCCAGCAGCTTAGTCCCAATGCCAGCTAATTCACCCCTCCACTTT
once	TRBV10-3	TRBJ1-1	.	16	CAISESGGQGNTEAFF	TGTGCCATCAGTGAGTCAGGAGGCCAGGGGAACACTGAAGCTTTCTTT
.	TRBV13	TRBJ2-1	.	18	CASSLVPRISGSYNEQFF	TGTGCCAGCAGCTTAGTGCCGCGAATCAGCGGCTCCTACAATGAGCAGTTCTTC
.	TRBV6-1	TRBJ2-1	TRBD2	16	CASSAFSGRALNEQFF	TGTGCCAGCAGTGCGTTTAGCGGGAGGGCCCTCAATGAGCAGTTCTTC